The rows below give T cell receptor beta chains drawn from one sample of a study of cytomegalovirus exposure and HLA in healthy donors. Sequenced by immunoSEQ multiplex PCR; TCRdb stores in-frame clones only, minus some. Of 100,000 to 140,000 clones listed, 70% to 85% were seen once; the top ten hold more than 4%. Sequenced: PBMCs. These receptor sequences come from a male donor in good health and CMV-seronegative. CDR3s include the opening cysteine and the closing phenylalanine or tryptophan. D genes are given only for firm matches.

TGCAGTGCTGGAACAGGGTTAGGCTACACCTTC	CSAGTGLGYTF	TRBJ1-2	NA	TRBV20-1
TGTGCCAGCAGCCAAGAAGGGCTAGCGCCTCGAGAGACCCAGTACTTC	CASSQEGLAPRETQYF	TRBJ2-5	NA	TRBV14
TGTGCCAGCAGTCCGGGAGGATCTTACAATGAGCAGTTCTTC	CASSPGGSYNEQFF	TRBJ2-1	TRBD2	TRBV6-5
TGTGCCAGCTCCCGAACCGGGACAGTGGAAGAGACCCAGTACTTC	CASSRTGTVEETQYF	TRBJ2-5	TRBD1	TRBV18
TGTGCCAGCAGCCGGGGAGGGGACAGGGGGCTGAGGGGAGCCGGGGAGCTGTTTTTT	CASSRGGDRGLRGAGELFF	TRBJ2-2	TRBD1	TRBV5-4
TGTGCCAGCAGCTTAATCGGAAGCGGGAGCTACAATGAGCAGTTCTTC	CASSLIGSGSYNEQFF	TRBJ2-1	TRBD2	TRBV7-3
TGTGCCAGCAGACACCTTGGACAGGGGTTCAATCAGCCCCAGCATTTT	CASRHLGQGFNQPQHF	TRBJ1-5	TRBD1	TRBV16
TGCGCCAGCAGTGGTAGCGGGCGCTCCTACGAGCAGTACTTC	CASSGSGRSYEQYF	TRBJ2-7	TRBD2	TRBV10-1
TGTGCCAGCAGCGGGAGGTACAATGAGCAGTTCTTC	CASSGRYNEQFF	TRBJ2-1	NA	TRBV21-1
TGTGCCAGCAGCGCCGGACTAGCGGGAGGATCCTACGAGCAGTACTTC	CASSAGLAGGSYEQYF	TRBJ2-7	TRBD2	TRBV13